A selection of T cell receptor beta chains follows, all from one sample in a study of blood T cells in healthy people across ages. TCRdb recomputed calls from the 5' RACE reads with MiXCR, one row per CDR3 protein. The data show about 1 million distinct CDR3 sequences, roughly 45% seen once. Sequencing input: blood. Every receptor here comes from a woman in her fifties or sixties in good health. CDR3s include the opening cysteine and the closing phenylalanine or tryptophan. The D gene is left open where the match is weak. Size is omitted from some rows. Given values are once, few, many or a class for expanded clones.

j_call: TRBJ2-2
clone_size: few
d_call: TRBD2
v_call: TRBV2
cdr3_nt: TGTGCCAGCAGTACCACTAGCGGGCTGTTTTTT
cdr3_aa: CASSTTSGLFF

j_call: TRBJ2-7
clone_size: few
d_call: NA
v_call: TRBV12-3/TRBV12-4
cdr3_nt: TGTGCCACCACGCCCGGGAGCTCCTACGAGCAGTACTTC
cdr3_aa: CATTPGSSYEQYF

j_call: TRBJ2-7
clone_size: few
d_call: TRBD2
v_call: TRBV28
cdr3_nt: TGTGCCAGCAGCTACAAATTGGGACTAGCGGGAGGGATACCTTCCTACGAGCAGTACTTC
cdr3_aa: CASSYKLGLAGGIPSYEQYF

j_call: TRBJ1-2
clone_size: few
d_call: TRBD1
v_call: TRBV7-9
cdr3_nt: TGTGCCAGCAGCTTTGGGGGAGGACAGGGGCATGGCTACACCTTC
cdr3_aa: CASSFGGGQGHGYTF

j_call: TRBJ2-1
clone_size: NA
d_call: NA
v_call: TRBV20-1
cdr3_nt: TGCAGTGCCCTGGACCCCCTAAACTACAATGAGCAGTTCTTC
cdr3_aa: CSALDPLNYNEQFF

j_call: TRBJ1-2
clone_size: many
d_call: NA
v_call: TRBV28
cdr3_nt: TGTGCCAGCAGTCCCCCGGACGCGGTGGGATATGGCTACACCTTC
cdr3_aa: CASSPPDAVGYGYTF

j_call: TRBJ2-5
clone_size: NA
d_call: TRBD2
v_call: TRBV12-5
cdr3_nt: TGTGCTAGTGGTTTGGAGCAGCGGGGTCGAGAGACCCAGTACTTC
cdr3_aa: CASGLEQRGRETQYF

j_call: TRBJ2-1
clone_size: NA
d_call: NA
v_call: TRBV10-1
cdr3_nt: TGCGCCAGCCAGGCGGGAAGGGCCCACAATGAGCAGTTCTTC
cdr3_aa: CASQAGRAHNEQFF

j_call: TRBJ1-2
clone_size: NA
d_call: NA
v_call: TRBV29-1
cdr3_nt: TGCAGCGTGCAAGACCCGACAGATTTCTATGGCTACACCTTC
cdr3_aa: CSVQDPTDFYGYTF

j_call: TRBJ2-5
clone_size: NA
d_call: TRBD2
v_call: TRBV11-2
cdr3_nt: TGTGCCAGCAGCCGCGGGACTAGCGGGTTCCAAGAGACCCAGTACTTC
cdr3_aa: CASSRGTSGFQETQYF

j_call: TRBJ1-2
clone_size: few
d_call: NA
v_call: TRBV5-1
cdr3_nt: TGCGCCAGCACCACTCCGGGCGCGGACTATGGCTACACCTTC
cdr3_aa: CASTTPGADYGYTF

j_call: TRBJ2-3
clone_size: NA
d_call: NA
v_call: TRBV6-2/TRBV6-3
cdr3_nt: TGTGCCAGCAGTTACTCGTTTCAGGGGACGGGGGCGACGCAGTATTTT
cdr3_aa: CASSYSFQGTGATQYF

j_call: TRBJ1-5
clone_size: few
d_call: NA
v_call: TRBV20-1
cdr3_nt: TGCAGTGCTAGACGTGGGGGTGAGGATCAGCCCCAGCATTTT
cdr3_aa: CSARRGGEDQPQHF

j_call: TRBJ2-1
clone_size: NA
d_call: TRBD2
v_call: TRBV20-1
cdr3_nt: TGCAGTGCTAGAGGACGCGGGAGTGTCTACAATGAGCAGTTCTTC
cdr3_aa: CSARGRGSVYNEQFF

j_call: TRBJ1-1
clone_size: NA
d_call: NA
v_call: TRBV30
cdr3_nt: TGTGCCTGGAGTACCTTGACAGCGGCGTACACTGAAGCTTTCTTT
cdr3_aa: CAWSTLTAAYTEAFF

j_call: TRBJ2-7
clone_size: NA
d_call: NA
v_call: TRBV7-8
cdr3_nt: TGTGCCAGCAGCTTAATGATGCAGGGCTACGAGCAGTACTTC
cdr3_aa: CASSLMMQGYEQYF

j_call: TRBJ2-7
clone_size: NA
d_call: TRBD1
v_call: TRBV6-5
cdr3_nt: TGTGCCGCAAGTGACAGGGGGCGTTACGAGCAGTACTTC
cdr3_aa: CAASDRGRYEQYF

j_call: TRBJ2-1
clone_size: few
d_call: TRBD2
v_call: TRBV20-1
cdr3_nt: TGCAGTGCTAGCGTCACTAGCGGGAAGAGATATACCCCCTACAATGAGCAGTTCTTC
cdr3_aa: CSASVTSGKRYTPYNEQFF

j_call: TRBJ2-4
clone_size: NA
d_call: TRBD2
v_call: TRBV2
cdr3_nt: TGTGCCAGCAGTGAGAGTAGCGGGAGAACGTCCAAAAACATTCAGTACTTC
cdr3_aa: CASSESSGRTSKNIQYF

j_call: TRBJ2-1
clone_size: few
d_call: TRBD2
v_call: TRBV7-3
cdr3_nt: TGTGCCAGCAGCCAGACTAGCGGGAGGGCCAATGAGCAGTTCTTC
cdr3_aa: CASSQTSGRANEQFF

j_call: TRBJ2-1
clone_size: NA
d_call: TRBD2
v_call: TRBV6-6
cdr3_nt: TGTGCCAGCGCCGACCCCGGACTAGCGAGTAACAATGAGCAGTTCTTC
cdr3_aa: CASADPGLASNNEQFF

j_call: TRBJ2-1
clone_size: NA
d_call: TRBD2
v_call: TRBV9
cdr3_nt: TGTGCCAGCTCTAGGGTGGGAGGGACTGCCTACAATGAGCAGTTCTTC
cdr3_aa: CASSRVGGTAYNEQFF

j_call: TRBJ1-1
clone_size: NA
d_call: NA
v_call: TRBV28
cdr3_nt: TGTGCCAGCAGTTCTCCCCGGGGCCTTGACACTGAAGCTTTCTTT
cdr3_aa: CASSSPRGLDTEAFF

j_call: TRBJ2-7
clone_size: NA
d_call: TRBD1
v_call: TRBV12-3/TRBV12-4
cdr3_nt: TGTGCCAGCAGTAAAGGGACAGAGTCCTACGAGCAGTACTTC
cdr3_aa: CASSKGTESYEQYF

j_call: TRBJ2-5
clone_size: NA
d_call: NA
v_call: TRBV9
cdr3_nt: TGTGCCAGCAGCGTAGGTGAGGGCGGGACCCTCCCAGAGACCCAGTACTTC
cdr3_aa: CASSVGEGGTLPETQYF

j_call: TRBJ2-1
clone_size: few
d_call: NA
v_call: TRBV15
cdr3_nt: TGTGCCACCAGCACGCATGGGCGGGGAACCTACAATGAGCAGTTCTTC
cdr3_aa: CATSTHGRGTYNEQFF

j_call: TRBJ2-7
clone_size: NA
d_call: NA
v_call: TRBV6-5
cdr3_nt: TGTGCCAGCAGTTACAATGCGGCCAGGGCCTACGAGCAGTACTTC
cdr3_aa: CASSYNAARAYEQYF

j_call: TRBJ2-3
clone_size: few
d_call: TRBD2
v_call: TRBV28
cdr3_nt: TGTGCCAGCAGTTTGCCGTCTAGCGGGAGCACAGATACGCAGTATTTT
cdr3_aa: CASSLPSSGSTDTQYF

j_call: TRBJ1-6
clone_size: NA
d_call: TRBD1
v_call: TRBV27
cdr3_nt: TGTGCCAGCAGTTCGTCGCGGACAGGGCTGGATAATTCACCCCTCCACTTT
cdr3_aa: CASSSSRTGLDNSPLHF

j_call: TRBJ2-3
clone_size: NA
d_call: TRBD2
v_call: TRBV29-1
cdr3_nt: TGCAGCGTTTTAGCGGGAGACCGAGATACGCAGTATTTT
cdr3_aa: CSVLAGDRDTQYF